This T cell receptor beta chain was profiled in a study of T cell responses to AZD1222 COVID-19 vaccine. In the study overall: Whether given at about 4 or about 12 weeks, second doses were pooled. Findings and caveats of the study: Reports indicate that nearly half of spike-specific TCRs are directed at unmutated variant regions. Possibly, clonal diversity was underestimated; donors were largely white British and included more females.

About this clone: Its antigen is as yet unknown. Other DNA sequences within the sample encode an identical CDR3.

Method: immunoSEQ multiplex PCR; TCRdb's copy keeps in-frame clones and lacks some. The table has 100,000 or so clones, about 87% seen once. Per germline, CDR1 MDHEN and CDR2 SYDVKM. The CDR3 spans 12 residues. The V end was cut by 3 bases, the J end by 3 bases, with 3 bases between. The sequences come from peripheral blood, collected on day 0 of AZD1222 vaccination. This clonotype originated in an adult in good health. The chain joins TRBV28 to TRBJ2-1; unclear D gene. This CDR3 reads CASSFVYNEQFF. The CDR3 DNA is TGTGCCAGCAGTTTTGTCTACAATGAGCAGTTCTTC.